The present T cell receptor beta chain was sequenced within a study of blood T cell repertoires in COVID-19. Some clones are missing from TCRdb's copy, which holds only in-frame ones; the method was immunoSEQ multiplex PCR. Seen here are about 480,000 clones, around nine tenths observed once, and the top ten hold 1.5% to 2%. Categorization into cohorts depended on clinical history that participants reported. Two negative PCRs, clearance, or symptom resolution characterized the recovered Cohort 3 donors. CDR1 and CDR2 (germline): SEHNR, FQNEAQ (reference sequence). Trimming removed 1 base from V and 3 bases from J, with 10 bases in between. The CDR3 totals 15 residues.

The sample consisted of PBMCs or T cells enriched from blood (not recorded which). This chain connects TRBV7-9 to TRBJ1-3; unclear D gene. The clonotype originates from a woman aged 40 to 50 who had recovered from COVID-19. The CDR3 spells CASSLGYRSGNTIYF. CDR3 nucleotides: TGTGCCAGCAGCTTAGGGTACAGAAGTGGAAACACCATATATTTT.